This TCR beta chain was sequenced during a study of human T cells and chemical hapten exposure. Regarding the study as a whole: There was a positive correlation between PT1 expanded TCR counts and patch test score.

How the authors handled the data: Counting gave a median of around 100,000 TCRs per sample, with values ranging from about 20,000 to 750,000. One entry per CDR3 protein, called by TCRdb with MiXCR from the RACE reads. The V and J calls and clone size are TCRdb's, not the authors'. Of more than 95,000 distinct CDR3 sequences in the sample, around 35% were seen once. This CDR3 has 16 amino acids. V trimming: 3 bases; J trimming: 2 bases; junction bases outside the gene matches: 7. Germline CDR1 is SGDLS and CDR2 is YYNGEE. Time point noted: patch test 3, about 24 weeks after DPC sensitization. The sample's treatment: therapeutic diphenylcyclopropenone sensitization with weekly scalp DPC. Worth noting for this clonotype: Antigen unknown.

This receptor was identified in a man aged 35 to 55 with alopecia areata. Some clones in this sample may be carry-over from other donors' samples. The specimen was whole blood, collected in connection with sensitization to the hapten diphenylcyclopropenone (DPC). The chain is built from TRBV9 and TRBJ2-5, with TRBD2 identical over 10 bases. The CDR3 sequence: CASSAAPAGGQETQYF. The CDR3 DNA follows: TGTGCCAGCAGCGCAGCCCCAGCGGGAGGGCAAGAGACCCAGTACTTC.